This TCR beta chain appears in the sequencing data of a study of graft-versus-host responses after intestinal transplantation. Study overall: Multivisceral, liver-intestinal, or isolated intestinal transplants were given to recipients. Anti-thymocyte globulin was used for induction in all recipients, who then took tacrolimus and steroids for 3 to 4 years. Study-level points and caveats: GvH clones were identified in recipient marrow, with some first appearing in ileum or blood.

Sequenced by immunoSEQ multiplex PCR; TCRdb stores in-frame clones only, minus some. Of about 94,000 clones in the sample, about 91% were seen once. A word on this clone: The antigen is not known.

The CDR3 runs to 17 residues. Per germline, CDR1 LGHNA and CDR2 YSLEER. V gave up 4 bases and J gave up 5 bases, with 21 bases separating them. The chain joins TRBV4-3 to TRBJ2-4; possible D gene TRBD1, 5 bases. The clonotype was recovered from a human donor who received an intestinal transplant. This specimen was unstimulated CD8+ T cells sorted from spleen or lymph node cells, taken before intestinal transplant. The CDR3 DNA follows: TGCGCCAGCAGCCGAGCGACGACTGGACAAGGGGAAAACATTCAGTACTTC. Amino acid sequence: CASSRATTGQGENIQYF.